The rows below give T cell receptor beta chains drawn from one sample of a study of cytomegalovirus exposure and HLA in healthy donors. Sequenced by immunoSEQ multiplex PCR; TCRdb stores in-frame clones only, minus some. Of under 200,000 clones listed, just under 90% are singletons. Specimen: PBMCs. These receptors all come from a woman aged 18-29 years in good health and CMV-seropositive. Each CDR3 is given with its conserved first and last residue. The order of the fields is clone size, J gene, D gene, V gene, CDR3 protein, CDR3 DNA. D genes are given only for firm matches. Part of the rows lack a size; the others show once, few, many or a class for expanded clones.

.,TRBJ2-4,.,TRBV15,CATSRGQGGTKNIQYF,TGTGCCACCAGCAGAGGTCAGGGAGGAACCAAAAACATTCAGTACTTC
once,TRBJ1-2,TRBD1,TRBV4-1,CASSHQRGQGAFPNYGYTF,TGCGCCAGCAGCCACCAGAGGGGGCAGGGGGCTTTTCCTAACTATGGCTACACCTTC
.,TRBJ1-1,.,TRBV11-3,CASSLTRGSEAFF,TGTGCCAGCAGCTTAACGCGGGGATCTGAAGCTTTCTTT
.,TRBJ1-1,.,TRBV9,CASSPGASYEAFF,TGTGCCAGCAGCCCAGGGGCCAGCTATGAAGCTTTCTTT
.,TRBJ2-5,TRBD1,TRBV11-2,CASSLRPGQVQETQYF,TGTGCCAGCAGCTTAAGGCCGGGACAGGTCCAAGAGACCCAGTACTTC
.,TRBJ2-1,TRBD1,TRBV5-4,CASSLGSGGTGIKKKFF,TGTGCCAGCAGCTTAGGCTCGGGCGGGACAGGGATAAAAAAGAAGTTCTTC
few,TRBJ1-5,.,TRBV19,CASSIDLSTLGVQHF,TGTGCCAGTAGTATAGATCTTAGCACCCTCGGAGTCCAGCATTTT
.,TRBJ2-5,TRBD2,TRBV9,CASSPLGGLAETQYF,TGTGCCAGCAGCCCCCTGGGAGGGCTAGCGGAGACCCAGTACTTC
.,TRBJ2-2,.,TRBV6-5,CASSPSGNTGELFF,TGTGCCAGCAGCCCAAGCGGAAACACCGGGGAGCTGTTTTTT
.,TRBJ2-7,.,TRBV28,CASSSGASVLAMEQYF,TGTGCCAGCAGTTCAGGGGCTAGTGTCCTTGCGATGGAGCAGTACTTC
.,TRBJ1-5,.,TRBV11-2,CASSLEGGGNQPQHF,TGTGCCAGCAGCTTGGAGGGTGGCGGCAATCAGCCCCAGCATTTT
.,TRBJ1-1,.,TRBV30,CAHKRGFGNTEAFF,TGTGCCCACAAACGGGGTTTTGGGAACACTGAAGCTTTCTTT
.,TRBJ2-1,TRBD2,TRBV27,CASSFSGTYNEQFF,TGTGCCAGCAGTTTTAGCGGGACCTACAATGAGCAGTTCTTC
.,TRBJ1-5,.,TRBV19,CASSISTRGSGQPQHF,TGTGCCAGTAGTATCAGCACTAGGGGGTCGGGTCAGCCCCAGCATTTT
.,TRBJ2-1,.,TRBV30,CAWSRAGGINEQFF,TGTGCCTGGAGTAGGGCTGGCGGGATAAATGAGCAGTTCTTC
.,TRBJ1-4,.,TRBV6-5,CASSYVQGRKLFF,TGTGCCAGCAGTTACGTCCAGGGCCGAAAACTGTTTTTT
.,TRBJ1-1,.,TRBV4-2,CASSQGGNTEAFF,TGTGCCAGCAGCCAAGGGGGCAACACTGAAGCTTTCTTT
.,TRBJ2-3,.,TRBV29-1,CSVATYTDTQYF,TGCAGCGTTGCAACCTACACAGATACGCAGTATTTT
.,TRBJ2-1,TRBD2,TRBV12-5,CASGSGPGLGTNEQFF,TGTGCTAGTGGTTCAGGCCCGGGACTAGGGACCAATGAGCAGTTCTTC
once,TRBJ2-1,.,TRBV30,CAWRLGLGDNEQFF,TGTGCCTGGAGATTGGGTCTAGGGGACAATGAGCAGTTCTTC
.,TRBJ2-7,TRBD2,TRBV9,CASSGGLAGFEQYF,TGTGCCAGCAGCGGGGGACTAGCGGGATTCGAGCAGTACTTC
.,TRBJ1-1,TRBD1,TRBV2,CASSSGGNTEAFF,TGTGCCAGCAGCTCAGGGGGCAACACTGAAGCTTTCTTT
.,TRBJ1-1,TRBD1,TRBV6-6,CASGDRAYEAFF,TGTGCCAGCGGGGACAGGGCATATGAAGCTTTCTTT
.,TRBJ2-1,TRBD2,TRBV7-7,CASSLEPPGRGRTVEQFF,TGTGCTAGCAGCTTAGAACCTCCCGGGCGCGGGAGAACGGTTGAGCAGTTCTTC